This TCR beta chain originates from a study of shared clonotypes between healthy human individuals. For this clone: Its antigen is still unknown.

Naivety among CD8 cells was defined by CD45RO negativity and positive CCR7 selection, thereby excluding terminally differentiated effector memory CD45RA+ cells. The deep-level immunoSEQ assay was used. Generated by immunoSEQ multiplex PCR, the TCRdb table keeps only in-frame clones and is missing some. Of hundreds of thousands of clones listed, roughly 96% are singletons. Overall study findings and caveats: Measured sharing among donors was expected to vary with sequencing depth. A generally larger estimated richness was seen in naive subsets than in memory subsets. What limited the represented genetic and exposure-history diversity was the small number of donors.

V was clipped by 7 bases and J by 0 bases, with 10 bases between them. This CDR3 spans 14 amino acids. Germline V gives CDR1 SEHNR, CDR2 FQNEAQ (reference sequence). This TCR derives from a woman in her twenties or thirties in good health. The sample was naive CD8+ T cells sorted from blood. The chain carries TRBV7-9 and TRBJ1-3, with D possibly matching TRBD1 (5 bases). The CDR3 DNA follows: TGTGCCAGCATCGACAGTACCTCTGGAAACACCATATATTTT. The encoded protein is CASIDSTSGNTIYF.